These 11 T cell receptor beta chains share one sample of origin, sequenced in a study of identical twins. MiXCR, applied by TCRdb to the 5' RACE reads, yields one record per CDR3 protein. The sample lists under 400,000 distinct CDR3 sequences, 8.5% to 10% occurring once. Sequencing was done on a sample of naive T cells sorted from blood. These receptors came from a woman aged 50 to 60 in good health.

The chain couples TRBV18 to TRBJ1-1; 10 nucleotides line up with TRBD1. Germline V CDR1 and CDR2: KGHSH, LQKENI. J gave up 5 bases and V 3 bases, and 6 bases lay outside the gene matches. The CDR3 length is 15 residues. The CDR3 region is CASSPPGTGVTEAFF. The DNA of the CDR3 is TGTGCCAGCTCACCCCCCGGGACAGGGGTAACTGAAGCTTTCTTT. The complete variable domain, with remaining parts taken from reference TRBV18 and TRBJ1-1, reads NAGVMQNPRHLVRRRGQEARLRCSPMKGHSHVYWYRQLPEEGLKFMVYLQKENIIDESGMPKERFSAEFPKEGPSILRIQQVVRGDSAAYFCASSPPGTGVTEAFFGQGTRLTVV.

This clonotype was counted at least ten times. The chain combines TRBV11-1 with TRBJ2-1; TRBD1 agrees at 7 bases. Unmatched junction bases numbered 9, after V lost 7 bases and J lost 6 bases. The CDR3 extends over 14 amino acids. The germline CDR1 and CDR2 sequences are SGHAT and FQDESV (reference sequence). The CDR3 coding sequence is TGTGCCAGCAAAGGACAGGTCACTGGCAATGAGCAGTTCTTC. Amino acids: CASKGQVTGNEQFF. The full variable domain, rest sourced from reference TRBV11-1 and TRBJ2-1, is EAEVAQSPRYKITEKSQAVAFWCDPISGHATLYWYRQILGQGPELLVQFQDESVVDDSQLPKDRFSAERLKGVDSTLKIQPAELGDSAMYLCASKGQVTGNEQFFGPGTRLTVL.

The gene calls are TRBV7-2 and TRBJ2-3, with 7 bases matching TRBD1. The junction had 5 bases not matched to a gene; V was cut back by 5 bases and J by 6 bases. The CDR3 contains 13 residues. CDR1 is SGHTA, CDR2 FQGNSA, per germline. The CDR3 DNA follows: TGTGCCAGCAGCGGACGACAGGGTGATACGCAGTATTTT. It encodes CASSGRQGDTQYF. The full variable domain, with the rest looked up from reference TRBV7-2 and TRBJ2-3, is GAGVSQSPSNKVTEKGKDVELRCDPISGHTALYWYRQSLGQGLEFLIYFQGNSAPDKSGLPSDRFSAERTGGSVSTLTIQRTQQEDSAVYLCASSGRQGDTQYFGPGTRLTVL.

This clonotype was recorded a few times. The chain recombines TRBV25-1 with TRBJ2-1; no clear D gene. Germline V gives CDR1 MGHDK, CDR2 SYGVNS. There are 13 residues in the CDR3. The V and J ends lost 1 base and 8 bases respectively, with 9 bases between them. CDR3 DNA sequence: TGTGCCAGCAGTGAATGGTCGGGTTATGAGCAGTTCTTC. The encoded protein is CASSEWSGYEQFF.

This clonotype was recorded many times. This rearrangement joins TRBV7-6 to TRBJ1-3; D might be TRBD1 (5 bases). This CDR3 contains 16 residues. Germline V lookup: CDR1 SGHVS, CDR2 FNYEAQ. V was clipped by 1 base and J by 0 bases, with 10 bases between them. The CDR3 region has the DNA TGTGCCAGCAGCTTAGGGACATTGAACTCTGGAAACACCATATATTTT. Amino acid sequence: CASSLGTLNSGNTIYF.

This clonotype was recorded many times. The chain carries TRBV5-1 and TRBJ2-3, with D uncertain. The CDR3 has 12 amino acids. Trimming pared 3 bases from V and 1 base from J, leaving 3 bases between. Germline CDR1 is SGHRS and CDR2 is YFSETQ. CDR3 region: CASSWGTDTQYF. In DNA, the CDR3 is TGCGCCAGCAGCTGGGGCACAGATACGCAGTATTTT.

This clonotype has at least ten counts. The rearrangement uses TRBV5-1 and TRBJ1-2; a possible D gene is TRBD1 (5 bases). Between the trimmed V and J ends, which lost 5 bases and 2 bases, there was a span of 7 bases. The CDR3 runs 12 residues. Germline V gene sequence: CDR1 SGHRS, CDR2 YFSETQ. Here the CDR3 DNA reads TGCGCCAGCAGGGGGGACAACTATGGCTACACCTTC. This codes for CASRGDNYGYTF.

J is TRBJ2-7 and V is TRBV28, with TRBD2 matching over 15 bases. With 2 bases clipped from V and 2 bases from J, the junction kept 10 bases outside the gene matches. CDR3 length: 19 amino acids. Per germline, CDR1 MDHEN and CDR2 SYDVKM. The CDR3 DNA sequence: TGTGCCAGCAGTTTAGGTAGGACTAGCGGGAGGGCTTTGGCCTACGAGCAGTACGTC. It is translated as CASSLGRTSGRALAYEQYV.

This clonotype was picked up many times. The chain employs TRBV12-3 or TRBV12-4 and TRBJ2-1; tentative D call: TRBD2 (6 bases). Trimming pared 2 bases from V and 12 bases from J, leaving 11 bases between. CDR3 length: 12 residues. The CDR3 region has the DNA TGTGCCAGCAGTTTAAGGCGGGACGGGCAGTTCTTC. Its translation: CASSLRRDGQFF.

This clonotype has just a few counts. The V gene is TRBV20-1, the J gene TRBJ2-1; the D is unclear. The germline CDR1 and CDR2 sequences are DFQATT and SNEGSKA (reference sequence). V dropped 6 bases and J dropped 0 bases, with 18 bases sitting between them. CDR3 length: 16 residues. The CDR3: CSARTGAAGSYNEQFF. CDR3 sequence (DNA): TGCAGTGCCCGGACGGGCGCGGCCGGCTCCTACAATGAGCAGTTCTTC.

This clonotype was seen at least ten times. The rearrangement joins TRBV3-1 to TRBJ1-2; D unclear. This CDR3 has 15 amino acids. Germline V gene data show CDR1 as LGHDT and CDR2 as YNNKEL (reference sequence). Deletions cut 4 bases from V and 0 bases from J, with 12 bases between. In DNA form, the CDR3 reads TGTGCCAGCAGCCCTCCGTCAGCCGCTAACTATGGCTACACCTTC. It is translated as CASSPPSAANYGYTF.